The clone carrying this T cell receptor (beta chain) has only a few counts. The antigen is undetermined. Prepared libraries of TCR beta cDNA carried unique molecular identifiers. MiXCR, applied by TCRdb to the PCR reads, yields one record per CDR3 protein. The sample contains roughly 870,000 distinct CDR3 sequences, roughly 50% of which appear only once. The germline V gene encodes CDR1 SGHRS and CDR2 YFSETQ. The CDR3 extends over 16 amino acids. The sample belongs to a study of post-analysis software for immune sequencing data. Notes on the study in general: The study found TRBV5-6, TRBV5-1 and TRBV20-1 among five TRBV segments more frequent in patients than controls.

The receptor was derived from a girl between 5 and 17 years old with multiple sclerosis. The source material was blood. The chain is built from TRBV5-1 and TRBJ2-7; D is unresolved. Near its end, the DNA agrees better with TRBJ2-5, so the J call may be wrong. Written as DNA, the CDR3 is TGCGCCAGCAGCTTTCTTCGTGGGGAAGAAGAAGAGACCCAGTACTTC. Translation: CASSFLRGEEEETQYF.